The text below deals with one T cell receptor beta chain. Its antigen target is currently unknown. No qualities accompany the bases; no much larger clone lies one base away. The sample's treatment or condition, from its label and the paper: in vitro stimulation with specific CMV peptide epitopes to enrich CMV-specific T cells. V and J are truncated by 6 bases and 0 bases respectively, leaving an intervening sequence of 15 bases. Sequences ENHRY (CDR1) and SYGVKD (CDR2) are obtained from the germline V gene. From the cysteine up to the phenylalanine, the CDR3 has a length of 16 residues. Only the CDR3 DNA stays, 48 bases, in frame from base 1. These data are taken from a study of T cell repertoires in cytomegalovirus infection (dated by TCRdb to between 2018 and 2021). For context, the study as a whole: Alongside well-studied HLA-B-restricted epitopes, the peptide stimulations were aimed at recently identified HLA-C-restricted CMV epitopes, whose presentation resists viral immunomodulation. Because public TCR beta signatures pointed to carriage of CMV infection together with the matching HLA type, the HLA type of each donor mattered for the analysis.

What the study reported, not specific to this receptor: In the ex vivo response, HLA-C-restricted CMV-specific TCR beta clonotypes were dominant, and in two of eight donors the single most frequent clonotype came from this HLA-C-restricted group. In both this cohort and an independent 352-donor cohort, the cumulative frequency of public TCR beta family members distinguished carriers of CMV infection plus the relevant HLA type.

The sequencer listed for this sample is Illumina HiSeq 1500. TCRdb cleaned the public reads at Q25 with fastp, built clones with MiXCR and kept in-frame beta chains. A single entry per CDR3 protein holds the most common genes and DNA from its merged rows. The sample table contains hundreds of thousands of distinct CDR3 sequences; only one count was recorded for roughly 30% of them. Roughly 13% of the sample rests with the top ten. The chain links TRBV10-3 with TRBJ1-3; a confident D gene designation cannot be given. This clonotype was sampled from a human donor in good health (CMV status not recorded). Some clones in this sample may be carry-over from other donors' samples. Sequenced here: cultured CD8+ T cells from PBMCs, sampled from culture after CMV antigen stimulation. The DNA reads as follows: TGTGCCATCAGGGCCCCCCAGCGGCCCTCTGGAAACACCATATATTTT. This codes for CAIRAPQRPSGNTIYF.